A single sample gave rise to the 21 T cell receptor beta chains below, sequenced in a study of T and B cells in COVID-19 patients. Each TRB amplification used about 250-550 ng of genomic DNA from blood. BIOMED2 TRB-A/B primer pools were used in multiplex TRB PCR. TCRdb re-called the multiplex PCR reads through MiXCR, storing one row per CDR3 protein. The sample has about 11,000 distinct CDR3 sequences; roughly 30% are singletons. Sequencing input: blood. The receptors were gathered from a human donor with active COVID-19.

This sequence joins TRBV29-1 and TRBJ1-1, with D possibly TRBD1 on 5 matching bases. V was shortened by 4 bases and J by 3 bases, with 18 bases between the two germline ends. The germline CDR1 and CDR2 sequences are SQVTM and ANQGSEA. This CDR3 has 15 amino acids. The CDR3 protein is CSVVKLVGPDTEAFF. In nucleotides, the CDR3 is TGCAGCGTTGTAAAATTGGTGGGGCCGGACACTGAAGCTTTCTTT. Using reference TRBV29-1 and TRBJ1-1 for the parts outside the CDR3, the full variable domain is SAVISQKPSRDICQRGTSLTIQCQVDSQVTMMFWYRQQPGQSLTLIATANQGSEATYESGFVIDKFPISRPNLTFSTLTVSNMSPEDSSIYLCSVVKLVGPDTEAFFGQGTRLTVV.

Within the sample, this clonotype is medium-sized. The genes are TRBV10-3 and TRBJ2-3; a weak D match, TRBD2 (6 bases). Trimming took 4 bases from V and 6 from J, leaving 11 bases between them. There are 13 residues in the CDR3. The germline gives CDR1 ENHRY, CDR2 SYGVKD. CDR3: CAISGTGDDTQYF. CDR3 in DNA: TGTGCCATCAGTGGGACGGGGGACGATACGCAGTATTTT.

This rearrangement joins TRBV6-5 to TRBJ1-6, with a tentative D call TRBD1 (6 bases). CDR3 length: 14 residues. Looked up from germline, CDR1 is MNHEY and CDR2 is SVGAGI. Deletions cut 6 bases from V and 4 bases from J, with 10 bases between. The CDR3: CASSLQGYNSPLHF. CDR3 DNA: TGTGCCAGCAGCCTACAGGGATATAATTCACCCCTCCACTTT.

By its share, this clonotype is medium-sized. The chain couples TRBV6-6 to TRBJ1-4; 10 bases fit TRBD1. From germline, CDR1 is MNHNY and CDR2 SVGAGI (reference sequence). The CDR3 sequence is 14 residues long. Unmatched junction bases numbered 1, after V lost 2 bases and J lost 7 bases. This CDR3 reads CASSYRDRGEKLFF. In DNA, the CDR3 is TGTGCCAGCAGTTACAGGGACAGGGGTGAAAAACTGTTTTTT.

This chain connects TRBV7-9 to TRBJ2-7; D is perhaps TRBD1 or TRBD2 (5 bases each). This CDR3 comprises 14 residues. The germline gives CDR1 SEHNR, CDR2 FQNEAQ (reference sequence). V was cut by 0 bases and J by 5 bases, with 11 bases left in between. As DNA, the CDR3 is TGTGCCAGCAGCTTAGCTCTGGGGGACCACGAGCAGTACTTC. Translated, it gives CASSLALGDHEQYF. Together with reference TRBV7-9 and TRBJ2-7, the CDR3 gives the full variable domain: DTGVSQNPRHKITKRGQNVTFRCDPISEHNRLYWYRQTLGQGPEFLTYFQNEAQLEKSRLLSDRFSAERPKGSFSTLEIQRTEQGDSAMYLCASSLALGDHEQYFGPGTRLTVT.

The J gene is TRBJ2-2, the V gene TRBV5-6; D possibly corresponds to TRBD1 (6 bases). The CDR3 extends over 12 amino acids. V was trimmed by 5 bases and J by 5 bases, leaving 7 bases between them. Germline V lookup: CDR1 SGHDT, CDR2 YYEEEE. The CDR3 sequence: CASSQGTGELFF. The CDR3 nucleotides are TGTGCCAGCAGTCAGGGGACCGGGGAGCTGTTTTTT.

In this sample, this clonotype turned up a few times. V gene TRBV6-1 combines with J gene TRBJ1-1; D gene uncertain. Germline lookup yields CDR1 MNHNS and CDR2 SASEGT. The CDR3 has 11 amino acids. V was trimmed by 8 bases and J by 4 bases, leaving 8 bases between them. This chain's CDR3 is CASDVGTEAFF. CDR3 sequence (DNA): TGTGCCAGCGATGTGGGCACTGAAGCTTTCTTT.

The CDR3 DNA reads TGTGCCAGCAGTCCAGGACTAGCGGGGGGGCCCGGGGAGCTGGTAGGGGGAAATGAAAAACTGTTTTTT. Amino acid sequence: CASSPGLAGGPGELVGGNEKLFF. The chain is built from TRBV6-6 and TRBJ1-4; possible D gene TRBD1, 6 bases. V dropped 5 bases and J dropped 5 bases, with 39 bases sitting between them. This CDR3 contains 23 residues. Germline V gene data show CDR1 as MNHNY and CDR2 as SVGAGI (reference sequence).

This clonotype was observed a handful of times. V is TRBV18 and J is TRBJ2-2; weak D call: TRBD2 (5 bases). This CDR3 region has 17 residues. The germline V gene encodes CDR1 KGHSH and CDR2 LQKENI. With 7 bases removed from V and 10 bases from J, the gap between germline ends came to 28 bases. The CDR3 is CASCPPVGTSGTEELFF. CDR3 nucleotides: TGTGCCAGCTGCCCCCCGGTGGGCACCTCGGGAACGGAGGAGCTGTTTTTT.

The chain links TRBV6-2 or TRBV6-3 to TRBJ1-2, with D perhaps TRBD1 (5 bases). V gave up 6 bases and J gave up 5 bases, with 19 bases separating them. This CDR3 is built from 15 residues. Germline loops: CDR1 MNHEY, CDR2 SVGEGT. This CDR3 reads CASSRTGRSSYGYTF. The CDR3 nucleotides read TGTGCCAGCAGCCGCACAGGACGGAGTTCTTATGGCTACACCTTC.

The chain employs TRBV4-2 and TRBJ1-1, with D possibly matching TRBD1 (5 bases). This CDR3 region has 17 residues. Germline V gives CDR1 LGHNA, CDR2 YNFKEQ. V was pared by 0 bases and J by 0 bases, with 14 bases between. The CDR3, as DNA: TGTGCCAGCAGCCAAGATGTGGGACGAGGGATGAACACTGAAGCTTTCTTT. This gives the protein CASSQDVGRGMNTEAFF.

Relative to its sample, this clonotype is medium-sized. The chain links TRBV19 to TRBJ2-5, with 9 bases identical to TRBD2. V was pared by 3 bases and J by 4 bases, with 9 bases of the junction left unmatched. Germline V CDR1 and CDR2: LNHDA, SQIVND (reference sequence). The CDR3 is 16 amino acids. CDR3 loop: CASSIGGGGARETQYF. The CDR3, as DNA: TGTGCCAGTAGTATCGGGGGCGGGGGGGCCCGAGAGACCCAGTACTTC.

The rearrangement uses TRBV7-2 and TRBJ1-5, with D unclear. The V gene's germline CDR1 is SGHTA and CDR2 FQGNSA. The CDR3 extends over 16 amino acids. The V end was cut by 1 base, the J end by 2 bases, with 12 bases between. CDR3 sequence: CASSLVGRVGNQPQHF. The CDR3 DNA reads TGTGCCAGCAGCTTAGTTGGCAGAGTAGGCAATCAGCCCCAGCATTTT.

In its sample, this clonotype was seen a few times. J is TRBJ1-6 and V is TRBV19; D ambiguous. V lost 7 bases and J 5 bases, leaving 12 bases between the germline ends. This CDR3 region has 14 residues. Germline values: CDR1 LNHDA, CDR2 SQIVND (reference sequence). The CDR3 sequence: CASTPQRNNSPLHF. CDR3 nucleotides: TGTGCCAGTACCCCACAGAGGAATAATTCACCCCTCCACTTT.

The chain links TRBV5-6 to TRBJ1-1, with D tentatively TRBD1 (5 bases). The germline gives CDR1 SGHDT, CDR2 YYEEEE. The CDR3 contains 14 residues. V lost 1 base and J lost 5, with 12 bases in between. CDR3 in amino acids: CASSLSGVRTEAFF. The CDR3, as DNA: TGTGCCAGCAGCTTGTCGGGGGTCCGAACTGAAGCTTTCTTT. Supplemented by reference TRBV5-6 and TRBJ1-1, the full variable domain reads DAGVTQSPTHLIKTRGQQVTLRCSPKSGHDTVSWYQQALGQGPQFIFQYYEEEERQRGNFPDRFSGHQFPNYSSELNVNALLLGDSALYLCASSLSGVRTEAFFGQGTRLTVV.

This clonotype was detected a few times. The V call is TRBV5-6, the J call TRBJ1-5; possibly TRBD1 for D (5 bases). CDR1 SGHDT and CDR2 YYEEEE come from the germline V gene. V gave up 4 bases and J gave up 4 bases, with 9 bases separating them. This CDR3 comprises 13 residues. CDR3 in DNA: TGTGCCAGCAGCGGGGGGGATAATCAGCCCCAGCATTTT. Residues: CASSGGDNQPQHF.

V and J are TRBV12-3 or TRBV12-4 and TRBJ1-5; a possible D gene is TRBD1 (5 bases). This CDR3 is built from 14 residues. The germline V and J ends were trimmed by 6 bases and 4 bases, with 13 bases remaining between them. The CDR3 reads CASSLIGVNQPQHF. The CDR3 bases are TGTGCCAGCAGCCTCATAGGGGTAAATCAGCCCCAGCATTTT.

This clonotype appeared a few times. The rearrangement uses TRBV24-1 and TRBJ2-5; D perhaps matches TRBD1 (5 bases). Germline values: CDR1 KGHDR, CDR2 SFDVKD. Trimming pared 6 bases from V and 2 bases from J, leaving 9 bases between. The CDR3 extends over 13 amino acids. CDR3 sequence reads: CATSWAGQETQYF. The CDR3 DNA follows: TGTGCCACCAGTTGGGCAGGGCAAGAGACCCAGTACTTC.

This clonotype was counted only a few times. The rearrangement links TRBV6-2 or TRBV6-3 to TRBJ1-6, with 7 positions matching TRBD1. The germline CDR1 and CDR2 sequences are MNHEY and SVGEGT. This CDR3 comprises 19 residues. V lost 7 bases to trimming and J lost 4 bases; unmatched junction nucleotides: 19. This CDR3 reads CASTTGDRDYKTYNSPLHF. As DNA, the CDR3 is TGTGCCAGCACCACGGGAGACAGGGACTATAAGACTTATAATTCACCCCTCCACTTT.

By sample share, this clonotype is medium-sized (0.01 to 0.1%). Here the CDR3 reads CSVNQGYETQYF. CDR3 sequence (DNA): TGCAGCGTGAACCAGGGGTATGAGACCCAGTACTTC. V usage is TRBV29-1 and J usage is TRBJ2-5; D may be TRBD1 (6 bases). In germline, CDR1 is SQVTM, CDR2 ANQGSEA. Trimming took 6 bases from V and 5 from J, leaving 13 bases between them. CDR3 size: 12 residues.

The chain uses TRBV20-1 and TRBJ2-3; D possibly corresponds to TRBD2 (7 bases). Between the trimmed V and J ends, which lost 3 bases and 11 bases, there was a span of 21 bases. This CDR3 has 14 amino acids. The germline CDR1 and CDR2 sequences are DFQATT and SNEGSKA (reference sequence). CDR3 sequence: CSARGGQGGIGQYF. The CDR3 DNA sequence: TGCAGTGCTAGGGGGGGGCAGGGAGGCATCGGGCAGTATTTT.